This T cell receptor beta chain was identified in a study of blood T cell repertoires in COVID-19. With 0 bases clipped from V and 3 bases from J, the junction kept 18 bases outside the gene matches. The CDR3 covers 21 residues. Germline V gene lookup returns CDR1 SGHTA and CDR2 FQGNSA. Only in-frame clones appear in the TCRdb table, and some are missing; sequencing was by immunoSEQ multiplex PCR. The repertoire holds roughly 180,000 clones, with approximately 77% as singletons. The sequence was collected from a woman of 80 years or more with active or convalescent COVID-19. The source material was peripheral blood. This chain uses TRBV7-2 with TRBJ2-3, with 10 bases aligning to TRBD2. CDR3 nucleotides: TGTGCCAGCAGCTTAGCGCCTCGGCTAGCGGGAGTAAGATGGAGGACAGATACGCAGTATTTT. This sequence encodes CASSLAPRLAGVRWRTDTQYF.